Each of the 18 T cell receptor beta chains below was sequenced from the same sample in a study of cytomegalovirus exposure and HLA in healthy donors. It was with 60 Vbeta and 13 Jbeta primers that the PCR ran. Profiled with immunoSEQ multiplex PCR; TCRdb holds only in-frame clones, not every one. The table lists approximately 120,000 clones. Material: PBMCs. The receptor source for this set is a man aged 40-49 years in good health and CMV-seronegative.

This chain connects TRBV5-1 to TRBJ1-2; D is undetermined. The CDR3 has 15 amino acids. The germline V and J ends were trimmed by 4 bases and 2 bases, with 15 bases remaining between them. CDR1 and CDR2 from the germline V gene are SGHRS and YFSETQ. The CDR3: CASSIPGSGNYGYTF. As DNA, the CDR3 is TGCGCCAGCAGCATTCCGGGATCGGGAAACTATGGCTACACCTTC.

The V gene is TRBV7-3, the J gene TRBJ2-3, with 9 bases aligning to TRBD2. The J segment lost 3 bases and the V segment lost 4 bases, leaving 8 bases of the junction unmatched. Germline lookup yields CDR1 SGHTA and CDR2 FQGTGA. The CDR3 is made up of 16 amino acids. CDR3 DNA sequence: TGTGCCAGCAGCTCGGGACTAGCCCAAAAAACAGATACGCAGTATTTT. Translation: CASSSGLAQKTDTQYF.

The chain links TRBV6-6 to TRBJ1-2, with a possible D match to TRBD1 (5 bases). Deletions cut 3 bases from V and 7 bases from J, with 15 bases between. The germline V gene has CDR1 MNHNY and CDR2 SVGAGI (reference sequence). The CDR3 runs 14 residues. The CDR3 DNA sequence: TGTGCCAGCAGTTATGACGCAGGGTTGTTTGGCTACACCTTC. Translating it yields CASSYDAGLFGYTF.

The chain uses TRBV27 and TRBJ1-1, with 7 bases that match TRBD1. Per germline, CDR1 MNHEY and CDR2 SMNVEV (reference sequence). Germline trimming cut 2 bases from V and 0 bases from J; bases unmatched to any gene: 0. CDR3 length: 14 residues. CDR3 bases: TGTGCCAGCAGTTTAACAGGGGTGAACACTGAAGCTTTCTTT. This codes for CASSLTGVNTEAFF.

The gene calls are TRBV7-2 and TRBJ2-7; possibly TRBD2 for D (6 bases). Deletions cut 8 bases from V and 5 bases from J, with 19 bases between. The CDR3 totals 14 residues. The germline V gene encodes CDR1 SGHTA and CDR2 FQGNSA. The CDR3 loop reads CASSPRAGTHEQYF. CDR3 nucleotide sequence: TGTGCCAGCTCCCCTCGGGCGGGGACCCACGAGCAGTACTTC.

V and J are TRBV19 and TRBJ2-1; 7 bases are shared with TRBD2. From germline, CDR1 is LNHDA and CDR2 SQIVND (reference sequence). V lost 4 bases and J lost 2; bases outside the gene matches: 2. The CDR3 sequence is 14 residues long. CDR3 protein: CASSKRETYNEQFF. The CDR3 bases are TGTGCCAGTAGTAAGCGGGAAACCTACAATGAGCAGTTCTTC.

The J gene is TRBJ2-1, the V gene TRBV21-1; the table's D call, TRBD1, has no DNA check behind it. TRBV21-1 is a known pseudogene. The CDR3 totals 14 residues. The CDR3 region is CASPHWATNNEQFF. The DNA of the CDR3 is TGTGCCAGCCCCCATTGGGCTACCAATAATGAGCAGTTCTTC.

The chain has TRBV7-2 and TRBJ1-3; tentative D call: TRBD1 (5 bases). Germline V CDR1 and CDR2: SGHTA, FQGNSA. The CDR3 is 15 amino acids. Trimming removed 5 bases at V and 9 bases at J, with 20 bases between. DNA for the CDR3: TGTGCCAGCAGCCCCTACCGGGGGGGGAGGGTCACCATATATTTT. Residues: CASSPYRGGRVTIYF.

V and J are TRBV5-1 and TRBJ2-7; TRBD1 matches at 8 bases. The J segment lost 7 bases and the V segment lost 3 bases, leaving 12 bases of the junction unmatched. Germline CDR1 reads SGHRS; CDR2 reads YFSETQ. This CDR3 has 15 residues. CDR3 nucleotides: TGCGCCAGCAGCTCAACAGGGGGTGTCTACGAGGAGCAGTACTTC. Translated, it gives CASSSTGGVYEEQYF.

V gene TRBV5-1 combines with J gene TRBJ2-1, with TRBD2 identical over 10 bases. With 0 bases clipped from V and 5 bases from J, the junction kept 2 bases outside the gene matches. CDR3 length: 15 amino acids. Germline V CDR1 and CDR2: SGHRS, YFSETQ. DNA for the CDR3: TGCGCCAGCAGCTTGGAACTAGCGGGGAACAATGAGCAGTTCTTC. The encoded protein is CASSLELAGNNEQFF.

CDR3 loop: CASSESRQGRTEAFF. The DNA of the CDR3 is TGTGCCAGCAGTGAATCCCGACAGGGGAGGACTGAAGCTTTCTTT. This sequence joins TRBV25-1 and TRBJ1-1; 8 bases fit TRBD1. Trimming at V came to 1 base and at J to 5 bases, leaving 6 bases not matched to a gene. The CDR3 has 15 residues. The germline gives CDR1 MGHDK, CDR2 SYGVNS.

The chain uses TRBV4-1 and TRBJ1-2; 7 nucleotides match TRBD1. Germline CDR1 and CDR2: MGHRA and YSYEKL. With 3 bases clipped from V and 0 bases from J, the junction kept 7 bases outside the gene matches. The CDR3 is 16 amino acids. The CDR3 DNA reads TGCGCCAGCAGCCAGGGACAGCGCACTGCTAACTATGGCTACACCTTC. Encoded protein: CASSQGQRTANYGYTF.

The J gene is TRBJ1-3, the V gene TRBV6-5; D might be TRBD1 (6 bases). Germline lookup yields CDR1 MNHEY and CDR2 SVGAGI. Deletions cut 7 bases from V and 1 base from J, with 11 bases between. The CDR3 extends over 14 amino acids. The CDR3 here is CASTGQHSGNTIYF. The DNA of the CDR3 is TGTGCCAGCACCGGACAGCATTCTGGAAACACCATATATTTT.

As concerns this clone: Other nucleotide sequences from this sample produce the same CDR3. The CDR3 protein is CAIRGQGAVYEQYF. In DNA form, the CDR3 reads TGTGCCATCAGGGGGCAGGGGGCGGTGTACGAGCAGTACTTC. The chain is built from TRBV10-3 and TRBJ2-7, with 8 bases identical to TRBD1. The V and J ends lost 6 bases and 4 bases, in that order; junction bases with no gene match: 8. The CDR3 totals 14 residues. Germline assignment: CDR1 ENHRY and CDR2 SYGVKD.

The CDR3 bases are TGTGCCATCAGTGATAGGAGGGCGGTCTACGAGCAGTACTTC. Translating it yields CAISDRRAVYEQYF. The rearrangement joins TRBV10-3 to TRBJ2-7, with D maybe TRBD2 (6 bases). Germline CDR1 is ENHRY and CDR2 is SYGVKD. The CDR3 runs 14 residues. The V end lost 3 bases, the J end lost 3 bases, and 12 bases lay between the germline ends.

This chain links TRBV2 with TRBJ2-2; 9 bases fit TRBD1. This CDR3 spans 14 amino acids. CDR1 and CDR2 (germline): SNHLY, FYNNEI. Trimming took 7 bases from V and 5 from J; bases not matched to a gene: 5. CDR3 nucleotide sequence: TGTGCCAGCACTGGGACAGGGAAAACCGGGGAGCTGTTTTTT. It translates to CASTGTGKTGELFF.

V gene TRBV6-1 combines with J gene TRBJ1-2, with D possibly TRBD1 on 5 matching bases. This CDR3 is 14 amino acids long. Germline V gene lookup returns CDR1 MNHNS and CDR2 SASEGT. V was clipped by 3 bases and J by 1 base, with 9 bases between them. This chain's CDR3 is CASSDGGGNYGYTF. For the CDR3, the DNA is TGTGCCAGCAGTGATGGGGGAGGTAACTATGGCTACACCTTC.

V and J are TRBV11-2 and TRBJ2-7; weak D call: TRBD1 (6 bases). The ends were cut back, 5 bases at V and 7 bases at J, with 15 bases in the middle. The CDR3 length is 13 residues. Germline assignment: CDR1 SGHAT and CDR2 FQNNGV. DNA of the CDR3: TGTGCCAGCAGCGGACAGAGGTATGAGGAGCAGTACTTC. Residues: CASSGQRYEEQYF.